A selection of T cell receptor beta chains follows, all from one sample in a study of T cells after yellow fever vaccination. TCRdb itself ran the 5' RACE reads through MiXCR, one entry per CDR3 protein. This table holds roughly 500,000 distinct CDR3 sequences, roughly a fifth found once. The sample was PBMCs, taken 15 days after the yellow fever booster vaccination. The receptor set was obtained from a young man who received the YFV17D yellow fever vaccine. Both conserved end residues are trimmed from each CDR3. For some rows the clone size is stated as once, few or many, or as a class when expanded; others skip it.

j_call	clone_size	v_call	cdr3_aa
TRBJ2-7	few	TRBV20-1	SARPGLLSYEQY
TRBJ1-1	few	TRBV7-9	ASSGQANTEAF
TRBJ1-6	few	TRBV7-9	ASSPGRGPSPLH
TRBJ2-1	few	TRBV7-9	ASSLGGRVYNEQF
TRBJ2-6	.	TRBV14	ASSQGLRANVLT
TRBJ2-3	.	TRBV7-3	ASSPGEAGPFTDTQY
TRBJ2-1	.	TRBV10-3	ASTGTKGNNEQF
TRBJ2-1	few	TRBV7-9	ASSSGRAENEQF
TRBJ2-7	few	TRBV28	ASSSGEGSYEQY
TRBJ1-6	.	TRBV7-2	ASSPIGAGNSPLH
TRBJ2-1	.	TRBV20-1	SASRTSGNEQF
TRBJ2-5	many	TRBV20-1	SARDPGWGQETQY
TRBJ1-5	.	TRBV20-1	SARELRDGNQPQH
TRBJ2-2	few	TRBV5-1	ASSFSLGLAERNTGELF
TRBJ2-2	.	TRBV28	ASTRQGATGELF
TRBJ2-6	.	TRBV3-1	ASSHPFGGQGTSGANVLT
TRBJ2-7	.	TRBV14	ASSPENYEQY
TRBJ2-1	.	TRBV9	ASSNQGTSDNEQF
TRBJ2-1	.	TRBV6-2/TRBV6-3	ASSYRGLAAWGDEQF
TRBJ1-4	.	TRBV18	ASSRPGTGDEKLF
TRBJ2-3	.	TRBV11-2	ASSLQGGPGLAGGDTQY
TRBJ2-2	.	TRBV10-3	AISGYGGGDTGELF
TRBJ2-3	.	TRBV20-1	SASDSSTDTQY
TRBJ2-7	few	TRBV9	ASSRGLVDEQY
TRBJ2-3	many	TRBV6-5	ASSWGRGTDTQY
TRBJ2-7	.	TRBV28	ASSFVFGLGSYEQY
TRBJ2-1	few	TRBV3-1	ASSQQHLNEQF
TRBJ2-5	.	TRBV20-1	SAREAGTRVFGTQY
TRBJ1-1	few	TRBV6-1	ASRRDGVNTESF
TRBJ1-4	.	TRBV5-1	ASSGGRYDEKLF
TRBJ2-1	.	TRBV12-3/TRBV12-4	ASNPLMTSGFNEQF
TRBJ2-7	.	TRBV5-1	ASSEQGIGYEQY
TRBJ2-5	few	TRBV5-1	ASSLLSGETQY
TRBJ2-2	few	TRBV27	ASSLSGTPGELF
TRBJ2-3	few	TRBV18	ASPSTGGLTDTQY
TRBJ1-6	.	TRBV20-1	SATVEEARNSPLH
TRBJ2-2	.	TRBV6-5	ASSYHENTGELF
TRBJ2-1	.	TRBV7-2	ASSFWGERSYNEQF